These 22 T cell receptor beta chains originate from one sample sequenced in a study of blood T cells in healthy people across ages. A second PCR, run for about 6 to 11 cycles, used a sample-barcoded 5' primer plus a J-beta primer mix. MiXCR was run by TCRdb on the 5' RACE reads, yielding one entry per CDR3 protein. The data hold 800,000 or so distinct CDR3 sequences, with less than 60% observed a single time. The sample was blood. Receptor source: a man older than 75 in good health.

V and J are TRBV20-1 and TRBJ2-5; 10 positions agree with TRBD2. The ends lost 4 bases at V and 4 bases at J; junction bases unmatched: 18. Looked up from germline, CDR1 is DFQATT and CDR2 is SNEGSKA (reference sequence). This CDR3 comprises 18 residues. CDR3 DNA sequence: TGCAGTGCTACCACTTTAGCGGGAGGCCTCTATGGGAGAGAGACCCAGTACTTC. This codes for CSATTLAGGLYGRETQYF.

The chain links TRBV7-2 to TRBJ2-5; 7 bases align to TRBD2. The germline V gene has CDR1 SGHTA and CDR2 FQGNSA. The J segment lost 5 bases and the V segment lost 3 bases, leaving 9 bases of the junction unmatched. The CDR3 covers 15 residues. Here the CDR3 reads CASSFAAGSGETQYF. The CDR3 region has the DNA TGTGCCAGCAGCTTCGCAGCGGGGTCGGGGGAGACCCAGTACTTC.

This clonotype has only a few counts. This chain joins TRBV27 and TRBJ2-7; D is uncertain. Per the germline V gene, CDR1 is MNHEY and CDR2 is SMNVEV (reference sequence). The CDR3 contains 15 residues. V was shortened by 0 bases and J by 0 bases, with 9 bases between the two germline ends. Here the CDR3 reads CASSLSRTISYEQYF. CDR3 nucleotide sequence: TGTGCCAGCAGTTTATCGAGAACCATCTCCTACGAGCAGTACTTC.

The J gene is TRBJ2-3, the V gene TRBV29-1, with a tentative D call TRBD2 (6 bases). V gave up 7 bases and J gave up 2 bases, with 16 bases separating them. Germline V gene data show CDR1 as SQVTM and CDR2 as ANQGSEA. The CDR3 contains 14 residues. The CDR3 nucleotides are TGCAGCGGCCTAGGGACTTACGACACAGATACGCAGTATTTT. This codes for CSGLGTYDTDTQYF.

This clonotype was seen a single time. The V call is TRBV4-1, the J call TRBJ1-2, with 9 nucleotides matching TRBD1. The ends lost 0 bases at V and 6 bases at J; junction bases unmatched: 8. This CDR3 has 16 residues. The germline V gene has CDR1 MGHRA and CDR2 YSYEKL. The CDR3 nucleotides are TGCGCCAGCAGCCAAGATGTGGGACAGGGAAACGATGGCTACACCTTC. Translated, it gives CASSQDVGQGNDGYTF.

The chain employs TRBV6-2 or TRBV6-3 and TRBJ1-2; possibly TRBD1 for D (6 bases). Germline-derived CDR1 and CDR2 are MNHEY and SVGEGT. The CDR3 length is 13 residues. V gave up 7 bases and J gave up 4 bases, with 13 bases separating them. The CDR3 loop is CASKAGVVYGYTF. CDR3 nucleotide sequence: TGTGCCAGCAAGGCAGGGGTAGTCTATGGCTACACCTTC.

The chain is built from TRBV20-1 and TRBJ2-5; TRBD1 aligns across 7 bases. Germline V gene sequence: CDR1 DFQATT, CDR2 SNEGSKA (reference sequence). With V trimmed by 0 bases and J by 11 bases, 12 bases remained unmatched. This CDR3 has 14 residues. For the CDR3, the DNA is TGCAGTGCTAGAGACAGGGGGTTCTACAATGAGCAGTACTTC. It codes for CSARDRGFYNEQYF.

This clonotype has only a few counts. This chain connects TRBV11-2 to TRBJ2-7; D gene ambiguous. Per germline, CDR1 SGHAT and CDR2 FQNNGV. V was clipped by 1 base and J by 0 bases, with 13 bases between them. The CDR3 is 16 residues long. CDR3 DNA: TGTGCCAGCAGCTTAGGGAGAGGCAGACTCTCCTACGAGCAGTACTTC. This translates into CASSLGRGRLSYEQYF.

The chain is built from TRBV20-1 and TRBJ2-1; TRBD2 matches 12 bases. Losses at the gene ends were 6 bases for V and 8 bases for J; bases not matched to a gene: 11. This CDR3 region has 15 residues. The germline CDR1 and CDR2 sequences are DFQATT and SNEGSKA (reference sequence). CDR3 sequence reads: CSATMTSGSLDEQFF. The DNA of the CDR3 is TGCAGTGCCACTATGACTAGCGGGAGTCTCGATGAGCAGTTCTTC.

This clonotype occurred once. The chain has TRBV10-3 and TRBJ2-1; 12 bases fit TRBD2. V trimming: 8 bases; J trimming: 5 bases; junction bases outside the gene matches: 4. The CDR3 totals 14 residues. Germline loops: CDR1 ENHRY, CDR2 SYGVKD. CDR3 sequence: CAIGRTSGDNEQFF. The CDR3 DNA reads TGTGCCATCGGTAGGACTAGCGGGGACAATGAGCAGTTCTTC.

The CDR3 nucleotides read TGCGCCAGCAGCTTGGTACTAGCGGGCATACAAGAGACCCAGTACTTC. This gives the protein CASSLVLAGIQETQYF. The V call is TRBV5-1, the J call TRBJ2-5, with TRBD2 matching over 9 bases. After removal of 0 bases from V and 2 bases from J, the junction contained 5 bases not matched to a gene. CDR3 length: 16 amino acids. Germline V gene lookup returns CDR1 SGHRS and CDR2 YFSETQ.

This clonotype turned up a few times. The genes are TRBV5-1 and TRBJ2-1; 11 positions agree with TRBD2. CDR1 and CDR2 from the germline V gene are SGHRS and YFSETQ. CDR3 size: 15 residues. V gave up 3 bases and J gave up 9 bases; unmatched junction bases: 8. CDR3: CASSWLSGRAGEQFF. In nucleotides, the CDR3 is TGCGCCAGCAGCTGGCTTAGCGGGAGGGCCGGTGAGCAGTTCTTC.

This clonotype was recorded a few times. The V gene is TRBV28, the J gene TRBJ2-4, with no clear D. CDR1 and CDR2 from the germline V gene are MDHEN and SYDVKM. V shed 5 bases and J shed 8 bases, with 19 bases lying between them. The length of the CDR3 is 15 residues. CDR3 sequence reads: CASSTPGQPKDIQYF. CDR3 nucleotides: TGTGCCAGCAGTACCCCGGGCCAGCCGAAGGACATTCAGTACTTC.

The chain couples TRBV6-2 or TRBV6-3 to TRBJ2-7, with 8 positions matching TRBD2. Germline V CDR1 and CDR2: MNHEY, SVGEGT. The junction had 9 bases not matched to a gene; V was cut back by 2 bases and J by 3 bases. This CDR3 region has 16 residues. This CDR3 reads CASSYGYGTSVYEQYF. CDR3 in DNA: TGTGCCAGCAGTTACGGGTACGGGACTAGTGTCTACGAGCAGTACTTC.

The chain employs TRBV5-1 and TRBJ2-5, with D uncertain. This CDR3 has 15 residues. V lost 1 base and J 3 bases, leaving 13 bases between the germline ends. Per the germline V gene, CDR1 is SGHRS and CDR2 is YFSETQ. The CDR3 DNA sequence: TGCGCCAGCAGCTTGTTTCCAGGAGACGAAGAGACCCAGTACTTC. Amino acid sequence: CASSLFPGDEETQYF.

In its sample, this clonotype was seen many times. V usage is TRBV18 and J usage is TRBJ1-1; 7 nucleotides line up with TRBD1. V trimming: 1 base; J trimming: 1 base; junction bases outside the gene matches: 6. The CDR3 loop spans 16 amino acids. From germline, CDR1 is KGHSH and CDR2 LQKENI. The chain's CDR3 is CASSPLTGPQNTEAFF. CDR3 nucleotides: TGTGCCAGCTCACCACTGACAGGGCCGCAGAACACTGAAGCTTTCTTT.

The rearrangement links TRBV20-1 to TRBJ2-5; D is unresolved. The CDR3 extends over 13 amino acids. V lost 0 bases to trimming and J lost 5 bases, with 10 bases between them. Germline values: CDR1 DFQATT, CDR2 SNEGSKA (reference sequence). The CDR3 sequence: CSARDYNLETQYF. The CDR3 nucleotides read TGCAGTGCTAGAGATTATAATTTGGAGACCCAGTACTTC.

The CDR3 reads CSARVQGDTQYF. CDR3 sequence (DNA): TGCAGTGCTAGAGTTCAGGGTGATACGCAGTATTTT. This chain links TRBV20-1 with TRBJ2-3; D possibly corresponds to TRBD1 (5 bases). The V gene's germline CDR1 is DFQATT and CDR2 SNEGSKA (reference sequence). The CDR3 sequence is 12 residues long. V lost 1 base to trimming and J lost 6 bases, with 8 bases between them.

The chain combines TRBV19 with TRBJ1-2; D perhaps matches TRBD1 (6 bases). CDR1 is LNHDA, CDR2 SQIVND, per germline (reference sequence). The CDR3 sequence is 15 residues long. Trimming removed 8 bases at V and 2 bases at J, with 18 bases between. Here the CDR3 reads CASYPGGSKNYGYTF. The DNA for the CDR3 is TGTGCCAGTTACCCGGGGGGCAGCAAAAACTATGGCTACACCTTC.

The gene calls are TRBV20-1 and TRBJ2-1, with a tentative D call TRBD2 (6 bases). The V and J ends lost 2 bases and 0 bases respectively, with 11 bases between them. Germline-derived CDR1 and CDR2 are DFQATT and SNEGSKA (reference sequence). This CDR3 has 15 residues. The CDR3 DNA reads as TGCAGTGCTAGATTCCGGGGGAGCTCCTACAATGAGCAGTTCTTC. This gives the protein CSARFRGSSYNEQFF.

The V gene is TRBV2, the J gene TRBJ2-7; D may correspond to TRBD1 or TRBD2 (5 bases each). Germline lookup yields CDR1 SNHLY and CDR2 FYNNEI. V lost 2 bases and J lost 0, with 11 bases in between. The length of the CDR3 is 15 residues. Here the CDR3 DNA reads TGTGCCAGCAGTGAAAGGGGACCGCCCTCCTACGAGCAGTACTTC. It encodes CASSERGPPSYEQYF.

V and J are TRBV5-8 and TRBJ2-2; D is unresolved. Germline lookup yields CDR1 SGHTS and CDR2 YDEGEE. Trimming cost V 0 bases and J 4 bases, with 10 bases left between them. This CDR3 is 15 amino acids long. Here the CDR3 reads CASSLALSATGELFF. CDR3 bases: TGTGCCAGCAGCTTGGCCCTCAGCGCCACCGGGGAGCTGTTTTTT.